One sample yielded the 15 T cell receptor beta chains listed below, sequenced in a study of blood T cells in healthy people across ages. The second PCR ran about 6 to 12 cycles with a sample-barcoded 5' primer and J-beta primers. Using its own MiXCR run on the 5' RACE reads, TCRdb lists one record per CDR3 protein. The sample yields 1.8 million or so distinct CDR3 sequences, 30% to 40% seen once. Sequencing used blood. The receptors originated from a human donor in good health.

This clonotype was counted a few times. The chain has TRBV6-2 or TRBV6-3 and TRBJ2-7; D perhaps matches TRBD1 (5 bases). This CDR3 is 15 amino acids long. CDR1 MNHEY and CDR2 SVGEGT come from the germline V gene. V was clipped by 2 bases and J by 3 bases, with 14 bases between them. The CDR3 spells CASSYGAASRYEQYF. The CDR3, as DNA: TGTGCCAGCAGTTACGGGGCAGCCTCTCGCTACGAGCAGTACTTC.

This clonotype was counted at least ten times. The chain couples TRBV6-5 to TRBJ2-4, with D uncertain. The DNA end is more similar to TRBJ2-7, so the J call may be wrong. The length of the CDR3 is 14 residues. Germline CDR1 reads MNHEY; CDR2 reads SVGAGI. The CDR3 reads CASSYSIDLYEQYF. The DNA of the CDR3 is TGTGCCAGCAGTTACTCGATAGATCTTTACGAGCAGTACTTC.

The sample holds a few counts of this clonotype. This sequence joins TRBV28 and TRBJ1-1, with 7 bases that match TRBD1. J lost 4 bases, V lost 5 bases, and 7 bases had no gene match. The germline V gene has CDR1 MDHEN and CDR2 SYDVKM. The CDR3 runs to 14 residues. DNA of the CDR3: TGTGCCAGCAGTCGACAGGGATTAGGCACTGAAGCTTTCTTT. This gives the protein CASSRQGLGTEAFF.

This clonotype showed up just a few times. This rearrangement joins TRBV2 to TRBJ1-5; no firm D call. The CDR3 covers 14 residues. Germline V gives CDR1 SNHLY, CDR2 FYNNEI. The germline V and J ends were trimmed by 4 bases and 5 bases, with 12 bases remaining between them. The CDR3 spells CASSGGRGYQPQHF. CDR3 nucleotides: TGTGCCAGCAGTGGTGGGAGAGGTTATCAGCCCCAGCATTTT.

V usage is TRBV6-2 or TRBV6-3 and J usage is TRBJ2-2; D is ambiguous. The CDR3 runs 13 residues. The germline CDR1 and CDR2 sequences are MNHEY and SVGEGT. The V and J ends lost 8 bases and 7 bases respectively, with 14 bases between them. The CDR3: CASVLAWYGELFF. CDR3 bases: TGTGCCAGCGTACTCGCGTGGTACGGGGAGCTGTTTTTT.

This clonotype was observed a few times. The chain's CDR3 is CATWTVQETQYF. The DNA for the CDR3 is TGTGCCACTTGGACAGTCCAAGAGACCCAGTACTTC. This sequence joins TRBV6-6 and TRBJ2-5, with D possibly TRBD1 on 6 matching bases. V gave up 10 bases and J gave up 1 base, with 10 bases separating them. Per germline, CDR1 MNHNY and CDR2 SVGAGI (reference sequence). The CDR3 loop spans 12 amino acids.

This clonotype was detected only a few times. This chain uses TRBV10-3 with TRBJ2-3; possible D gene TRBD1, 6 bases. The CDR3 covers 14 residues. V shed 3 bases and J shed 4 bases, with 11 bases lying between them. Germline V gene lookup returns CDR1 ENHRY and CDR2 SYGVKD. In DNA, the CDR3 is TGTGCCATCAGTGATCACAGGGCGCCAGATACGCAGTATTTT. Translation: CAISDHRAPDTQYF.

The V and J genes are TRBV11-1 and TRBJ1-2; D might be TRBD1 (6 bases). The length of the CDR3 is 16 residues. CDR1 SGHAT and CDR2 FQDESV come from the germline V gene (reference sequence). V lost 4 bases to trimming and J lost 5 bases, with 20 bases between them. This CDR3 is CASSSARGGRGYGYTF. The CDR3 DNA reads as TGTGCCAGCAGCTCCGCGAGAGGGGGGCGCGGGTATGGCTACACCTTC.

This rearrangement joins TRBV2 to TRBJ2-7; TRBD2 might be the D (5 bases). The CDR3 covers 12 residues. Germline CDR1 and CDR2: SNHLY and FYNNEI. V lost 2 bases and J 9 bases, leaving 11 bases between the germline ends. DNA for the CDR3: TGTGCCAGCAGTGAATGGACGGGGTTGCAGTACTTC. The encoded protein is CASSEWTGLQYF.

The chain joins TRBV7-3 to TRBJ2-6; no clear D gene. Trimming removed 8 bases at V and 6 bases at J, with 8 bases between. The CDR3 contains 12 residues. Germline assignment: CDR1 SGHTA and CDR2 FQGTGA. For the CDR3, the DNA is TGTGCCAGCGGGGAATCGGCCAACGTCCTGACTTTC. Amino acid sequence: CASGESANVLTF. The full variable domain, with the rest looked up from reference TRBV7-3 and TRBJ2-6, is GAGVSQTPSNKVTEKGKYVELRCDPISGHTALYWYRQSLGQGPEFLIYFQGTGAADDSGLPNDRFFAVRPEGSVSTLKIQRTERGDSAVYLCASGESANVLTFGAGSRLTVL.

The CDR3 DNA reads as TGTGCCAGCAGCCCTCCCCGTTTCTCAGCAAGACCTTATGGCTACACCTTC. Amino acid sequence: CASSPPRFSARPYGYTF. The genes are TRBV7-9 and TRBJ1-2, with unresolved D. The germline CDR1 and CDR2 sequences are SEHNR and FQNEAQ (reference sequence). The CDR3 is 17 residues long. V was clipped by 5 bases and J by 5 bases, with 24 bases between them.

CDR3 sequence (DNA): TGCAGCGTGGAACTAGCGGGGGGGGAAACAGATACGCAGTATTTT. Residues: CSVELAGGETDTQYF. V usage is TRBV29-1 and J usage is TRBJ2-3; TRBD2 aligns across 13 bases. The CDR3 loop spans 15 amino acids. V shed 6 bases, J shed 3 bases, and the junction held 6 bases outside the gene matches. From germline, CDR1 is SQVTM and CDR2 ANQGSEA.

The chain has TRBV16 and TRBJ2-7; D not certain. The length of the CDR3 is 16 residues. The germline CDR1 and CDR2 sequences are KGHSY and FQNENV. Trimming removed 4 bases at V and 2 bases at J, with 18 bases between. The CDR3 spells CASSRPTDTSTYEQYF. The CDR3 DNA follows: TGTGCCAGCAGCCGACCGACCGACACTTCCACCTACGAGCAGTACTTC.

CDR3 residues: CSVGNRGLYEQYF. The CDR3 coding sequence is TGCAGCGTTGGGAACAGGGGGCTTTACGAGCAGTACTTC. V gene TRBV29-1 combines with J gene TRBJ2-7; 9 bases are shared with TRBD1. The germline CDR1 and CDR2 sequences are SQVTM and ANQGSEA. After removal of 4 bases from V and 4 bases from J, the junction contained 5 bases not matched to a gene. There are 13 residues in the CDR3.

In its sample, this clonotype was seen a few times. The J gene is TRBJ2-5, the V gene TRBV4-1; D gene unclear. This CDR3 has 15 amino acids. V lost 0 bases and J lost 1, with 9 bases in between. Germline V gene sequence: CDR1 MGHRA, CDR2 YSYEKL. The CDR3 reads CASSQEWYPQETQYF. The CDR3 coding sequence is TGCGCCAGCAGCCAAGAATGGTATCCCCAAGAGACCCAGTACTTC.